The following is a TCR beta chain sequence with its context. The antigen remains unidentified. TCR beta CDR3 region amplification was performed from RNA transcripts. HTBI primers were employed in a first-round RT-PCR of the TCR CDR3. TCRdb called the multiplex PCR reads again in MiXCR, with one record for every CDR3 protein. The data contain more than 50,000 distinct CDR3 sequences, roughly 50% of them singletons. This specimen comes from a study of T cells in Graves' hyperthyroidism and ophthalmopathy. Regarding the study as a whole: Stable hyperthyroidism was told apart from ophthalmopathy by a model built on 13 V-J features. Blood also held most thyroid clonotypes expanded beyond 0.001.

Ophthalmopathy patients showed a Clinical Activity Score of at least 3, NOSPECS grade of at least 4 and duration under 3 months. Exclusion followed for patients with uncontrolled infection, other autoimmune disease, pregnancy or lactation. The germline V gene encodes CDR1 DFQATT and CDR2 SNEGSKA (reference sequence). There are 14 residues in the CDR3. V lost 1 base to trimming and J lost 3 bases, with 9 bases between them. The chain uses TRBV20-1 and TRBJ2-2, with D tentatively TRBD1 or TRBD2 (5 bases each). This clonotype was sampled from an older woman with Graves' ophthalmopathy. Sequencing input: blood. The DNA for the CDR3 is TGCAGTGCTAGAGTCCCGGGGCACACCGGGGAGCTGTTTTTT. Protein: CSARVPGHTGELFF.